This is a list of T cell receptor beta chains from one sample in a study of T cell responses to AZD1222 COVID-19 vaccine. This table comes from immunoSEQ multiplex PCR, and its TCRdb copy is limited to in-frame clones, with some not included. The repertoire holds some 170,000 clones, with 75% to 90% as singletons. Specimen: peripheral blood, collected 28 days after the second dose of the MenACWY control vaccine. Receptors originate from an adult who received the MenACWY meningococcal vaccine as a control. Each CDR3 is given without its conserved first and last residue. Fields, in order: V gene, CDR3 protein.

v_call: TRBV5-1; cdr3_aa: ASSTGQVNTGELF
v_call: TRBV29-1; cdr3_aa: SVAREATEAF
v_call: TRBV28; cdr3_aa: ASRGLVGHTEAF
v_call: TRBV5-1; cdr3_aa: ASSSSPAGNTIY
v_call: TRBV28; cdr3_aa: ASSFYGGGDEKLF
v_call: TRBV10-3; cdr3_aa: AISTRENTEAF
v_call: TRBV10-1; cdr3_aa: ASSPGTGNSPLH
v_call: TRBV2; cdr3_aa: ASKDLEQY
v_call: TRBV9; cdr3_aa: ASSVAKQGPNFGEAF
v_call: TRBV4-3; cdr3_aa: ASSQVGSGGANNEQF
v_call: TRBV5-4; cdr3_aa: ASSFPGDRNTEAF
v_call: TRBV2; cdr3_aa: ASRLDRDPEAF
v_call: TRBV19; cdr3_aa: ASSFLGREEQY
v_call: TRBV7-2; cdr3_aa: ASSFGRRATDTQY
v_call: TRBV28; cdr3_aa: AGSDYYQPQH
v_call: TRBV2; cdr3_aa: ASSGTVNSPLH
v_call: TRBV11-2; cdr3_aa: ASSLSSGSYEQY
v_call: TRBV11-1; cdr3_aa: ASSRTGEQY
v_call: TRBV4-2; cdr3_aa: ASSYAPRGEQF
v_call: TRBV6-1; cdr3_aa: ASSELGGGQPQH
v_call: TRBV6-5; cdr3_aa: ASTQAVRTYEQY
v_call: TRBV12-3/TRBV12-4; cdr3_aa: ASSLEGVTEAF
v_call: TRBV28; cdr3_aa: ASSPANAQNTGELF
v_call: TRBV28; cdr3_aa: ASSLRLGEQY
v_call: TRBV27; cdr3_aa: ASSSGQGAVQPQH
v_call: TRBV6-5; cdr3_aa: ASSYSIIPGQGSYT
v_call: TRBV10-3; cdr3_aa: AISESRIGGSYNSPLH
v_call: TRBV6-2/TRBV6-3; cdr3_aa: ASSSSGGRSRGIGYT
v_call: TRBV5-6; cdr3_aa: ASSSGWTEAF
v_call: TRBV6-5; cdr3_aa: ASSWFVGGSYEQY
v_call: TRBV28; cdr3_aa: ASDRGPLPYEQY
v_call: TRBV5-1; cdr3_aa: ASSLESANEKLF
v_call: TRBV10-3; cdr3_aa: AISESSVVGYGYT
v_call: TRBV7-8; cdr3_aa: ASSRALGTETQY
v_call: TRBV28; cdr3_aa: ASREGQPNTEAF
v_call: TRBV24-1; cdr3_aa: ATSGTGLAGGSEQY
v_call: TRBV11-3; cdr3_aa: ASSLGPGLGITGELF
v_call: TRBV24-1; cdr3_aa: ATSDYGGNQPQH
v_call: TRBV19; cdr3_aa: ASQGRNTEAF
v_call: TRBV28; cdr3_aa: ASSLLAGGNYGYT